These T cell receptor beta chains were read from a single sample in a study of T cell responses to AZD1222 COVID-19 vaccine. Clones were read by immunoSEQ multiplex PCR, and TCRdb kept only the in-frame ones, dropping some. The table records 140,000 to 150,000 clones, more than 85% of them present only once. Sample: peripheral blood, taken on day 0 of AZD1222 vaccination. Every receptor here comes from an adult in good health. Both conserved end residues are trimmed from each CDR3. Fields, in order: V gene, J gene, CDR3 length, D gene, CDR3 protein. A D gene is named only where the DNA matches it firmly.

TRBV2,TRBJ1-5,13,.,ASSQARGAGQPQH
TRBV5-1,TRBJ1-3,13,.,ASRIGLSSGNTIY
TRBV19,TRBJ1-4,13,.,ASSQVQEGDEKLF
TRBV5-1,TRBJ2-5,10,.,ASSLATGTQY
TRBV2,TRBJ1-5,10,.,AGGGGNQPQH
TRBV7-9,TRBJ2-5,10,.,ASSYPGETQY
TRBV5-4,TRBJ2-7,12,TRBD1,ASSFDRASYEQY
TRBV5-6,TRBJ2-7,9,.,ASSSGVRED
TRBV7-3,TRBJ2-5,15,TRBD2,ASSLNQRGLTQETQY
TRBV10-2,TRBJ1-6,14,.,ASSEPFPSYNSPLH
TRBV9,TRBJ2-7,12,.,ASSVSLGSWEQY
TRBV25-1,TRBJ2-5,12,.,ASSEFRVQETQY
TRBV7-9,TRBJ2-7,11,.,ASSPISSYEQY
TRBV28,TRBJ1-6,14,.,ASSPHGQLYNSPLH
TRBV6-5,TRBJ1-1,12,.,ASSYGGGWTEAF
TRBV30,TRBJ1-4,14,TRBD1,AWSAPRLDRVEKLF
TRBV4-3,TRBJ1-6,14,TRBD1,ASSQIGQGLNSPLH
TRBV28,TRBJ1-2,12,.,ASSLEGVNYGYT
TRBV7-9,TRBJ1-1,13,.,ASSYEGGTHPEAF
TRBV2,TRBJ1-1,13,TRBD1,ASSSSYGTGEEAF
TRBV15,TRBJ1-4,11,.,ATSRDGGRELF
TRBV19,TRBJ2-7,11,TRBD1,ASRATGGWEQY
TRBV12-3/TRBV12-4,TRBJ1-2,10,TRBD1,ASRVGQEVYT
TRBV6-5,TRBJ2-7,10,.,ASRARNYEQY
TRBV5-6,TRBJ2-5,12,TRBD2,ASSFGGFQETQY
TRBV12-5,TRBJ1-1,13,TRBD1,ASGPTGQGIAEAF
TRBV27,TRBJ1-1,12,.,ASSFGGTNTEAF
TRBV19,TRBJ2-1,11,.,ASRITGRPEQF
TRBV2,TRBJ2-2,16,.,ASCGGGTSKKNTGELF
TRBV11-2,TRBJ2-6,13,.,ASSLMQTGANVLT
TRBV23-1,TRBJ1-4,19,.,ASPAFALVGWSRGQVEKLF
TRBV6-5,TRBJ2-7,11,TRBD2,ASSYLTSGEQY
TRBV3-1/TRBV3-2,TRBJ2-7,13,.,ASSQAPGSSYEQY
TRBV7-2,TRBJ1-5,14,.,ASSLVSANSNQPQH
TRBV5-1,TRBJ2-1,14,.,ASSLQGRSSYNEQF
TRBV5-6,TRBJ2-7,12,.,ASSRGDRSYEQY
TRBV6-5,TRBJ2-1,11,.,ATRTVMVNEQF
TRBV6-1,TRBJ2-7,13,TRBD1,ASSEQGTGFYEQY
TRBV15,TRBJ2-7,14,TRBD2,ATSRDRSGKGYEQY
TRBV15,TRBJ1-2,14,.,ATSRDGLTEAYGYT
TRBV5-8,TRBJ2-7,10,TRBD1,ASSWTGYEQY
TRBV27,TRBJ1-5,10,.,ASSFLNQPQH
TRBV2,TRBJ1-2,9,.,ASIRYYGYT
TRBV7-2,TRBJ2-7,15,TRBD1,ASSLYWGTDPTYEQY
TRBV5-1,TRBJ2-5,10,.,ASSLVQETQY
TRBV5-8,TRBJ1-6,13,TRBD1,ASSLGGQNNSPLH
TRBV5-4,TRBJ1-1,11,.,ASERLGIAEAF
TRBV11-3,TRBJ2-1,14,.,ASSRKGGLADNEQF
TRBV20-1,TRBJ2-5,9,.,SASAFETQY
TRBV11-3,TRBJ2-3,13,.,ASSHWGQGTDTQY
TRBV5-1,TRBJ2-3,13,.,ASRPRTDSTDTQY
TRBV11-2,TRBJ1-1,13,TRBD1,ASSSVGTENTEAF
TRBV11-3,TRBJ2-6,14,.,ASSSPGGSGANVLT